This T cell receptor (beta chain) was profiled in a study of CD8 T cells in Susac syndrome. Sequencing of TCR beta was carried out in blood CD8+ and CD4+ T cells. The multiple sclerosis controls were treatment-naive patients affected by stable or active relapsing-remitting disease. Bulk CD8+ and CD4+ cells came from magnetic negative isolation; CD8+ TEMRA by FACS. Reverse transcription of about 0.5 to 1 ug RNA used random hexamers. Each CDR3 protein gets one entry after TCRdb re-called the immunoSEQ multiplex PCR reads with MiXCR. The sample shows approximately 230,000 distinct CDR3 sequences, over 85% of them seen only once. The clonotype originates from a human donor with multiple sclerosis. Sequenced material: CD4+ T cells from PBMCs.

CDR3 sequence: CATSTPRKGRETQYF. The CDR3 DNA reads as TGTGCCACCAGCACCCCTAGGAAGGGGCGAGAGACCCAGTACTTC. The chain recombines TRBV15 with TRBJ2-5; D might be TRBD1 (5 bases). Looked up from germline, CDR1 is LNHNV and CDR2 is YYDKDF (reference sequence). This CDR3 has 15 amino acids. Trimming took 4 bases from V and 4 from J, leaving 16 bases between them.